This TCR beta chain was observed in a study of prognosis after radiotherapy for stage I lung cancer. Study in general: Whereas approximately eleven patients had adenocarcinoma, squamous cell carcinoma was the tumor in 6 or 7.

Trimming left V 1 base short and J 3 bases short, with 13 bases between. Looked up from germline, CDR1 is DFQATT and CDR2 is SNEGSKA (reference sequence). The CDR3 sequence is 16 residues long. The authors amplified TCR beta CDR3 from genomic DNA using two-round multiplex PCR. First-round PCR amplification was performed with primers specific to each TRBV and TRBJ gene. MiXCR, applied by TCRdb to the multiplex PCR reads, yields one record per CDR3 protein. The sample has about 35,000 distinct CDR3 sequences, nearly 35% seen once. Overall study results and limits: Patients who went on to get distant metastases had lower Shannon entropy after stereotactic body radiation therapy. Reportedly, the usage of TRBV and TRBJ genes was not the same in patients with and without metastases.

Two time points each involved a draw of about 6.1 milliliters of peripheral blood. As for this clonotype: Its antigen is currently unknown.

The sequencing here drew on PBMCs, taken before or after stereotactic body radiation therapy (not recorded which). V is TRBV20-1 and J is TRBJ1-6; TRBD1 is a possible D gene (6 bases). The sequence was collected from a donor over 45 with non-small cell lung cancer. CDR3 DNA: TGCAGTGCTAGAGCCGGGACATCTGACTATAATTCACCCCTCCACTTT. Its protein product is CSARAGTSDYNSPLHF.